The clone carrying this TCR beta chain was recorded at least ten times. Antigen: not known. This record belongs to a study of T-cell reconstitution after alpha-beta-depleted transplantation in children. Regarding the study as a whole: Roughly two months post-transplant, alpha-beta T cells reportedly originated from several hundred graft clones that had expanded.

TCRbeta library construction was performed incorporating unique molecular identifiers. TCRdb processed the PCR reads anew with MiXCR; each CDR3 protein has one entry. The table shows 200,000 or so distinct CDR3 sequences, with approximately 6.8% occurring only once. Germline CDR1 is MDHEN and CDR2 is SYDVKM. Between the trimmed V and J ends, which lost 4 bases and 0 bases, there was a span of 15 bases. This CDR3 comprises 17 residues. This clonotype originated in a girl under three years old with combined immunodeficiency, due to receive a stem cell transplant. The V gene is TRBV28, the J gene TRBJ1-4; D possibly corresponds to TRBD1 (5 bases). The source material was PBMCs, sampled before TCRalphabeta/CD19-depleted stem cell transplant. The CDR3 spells CASSSVFGATTNEKLFF. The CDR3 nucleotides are TGTGCCAGCAGTTCGGTTTTTGGGGCTACAACTAATGAAAAACTGTTTTTT.